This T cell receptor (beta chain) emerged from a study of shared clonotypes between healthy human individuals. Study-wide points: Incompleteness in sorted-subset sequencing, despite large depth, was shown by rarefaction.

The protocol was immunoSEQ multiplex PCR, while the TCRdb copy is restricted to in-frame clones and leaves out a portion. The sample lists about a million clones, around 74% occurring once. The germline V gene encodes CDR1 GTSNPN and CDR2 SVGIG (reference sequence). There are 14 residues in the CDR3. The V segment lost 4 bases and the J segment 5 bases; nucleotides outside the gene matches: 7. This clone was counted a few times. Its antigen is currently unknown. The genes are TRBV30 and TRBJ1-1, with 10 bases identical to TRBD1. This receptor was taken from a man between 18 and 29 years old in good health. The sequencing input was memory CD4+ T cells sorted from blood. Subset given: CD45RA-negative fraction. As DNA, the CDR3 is TGTGCCTGGACTCCCTCGGGACAGGGGACTGAAGCTTTCTTT. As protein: CAWTPSGQGTEAFF.